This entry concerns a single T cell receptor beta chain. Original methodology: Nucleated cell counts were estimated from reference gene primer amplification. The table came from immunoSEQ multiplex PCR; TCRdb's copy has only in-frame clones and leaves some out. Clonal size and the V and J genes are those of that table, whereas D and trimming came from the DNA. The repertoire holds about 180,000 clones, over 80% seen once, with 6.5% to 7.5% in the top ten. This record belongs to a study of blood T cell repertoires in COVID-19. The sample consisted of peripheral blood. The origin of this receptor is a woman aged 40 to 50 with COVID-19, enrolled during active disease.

CDR3 protein: CASSPTGQLYGYTF. The CDR3 coding sequence is TGTGCCAGCTCTCCAACGGGACAGCTATATGGCTACACCTTC. The chain uses TRBV18 and TRBJ1-2; TRBD1 agrees at 7 bases. Trimming removed 6 bases from V and 5 bases from J; junction bases left unmatched: 9. The CDR3 runs 14 residues. Germline values: CDR1 KGHSH, CDR2 LQKENI.